The sequence of this T cell receptor (beta chain) was determined in a study of beta chain features in type 1 diabetes. Reverse transcription of all isolated RNA meant that expressed TCRB transcripts were sequenced. Generated by immunoSEQ multiplex PCR, the TCRdb table keeps only in-frame clones and is missing some. The sample includes under 350,000 clones, 13% to 15% of them seen just once. In its sample, this clone was seen a few times. Its cognate antigen is unknown. General study results and limits: TCRB CDR3 length was moderately but significantly reduced in all four CD4+ subsets of Type 1 diabetes patients.

Sequencing was performed on naive CD4+ T cells from blood. The TCR was taken from a man aged 25-40 years with type 1 diabetes.

The CDR3 DNA is TGTGCCAGCTCACCGGGATTCTCGGGACAGGCCTATGGCTACACCTTC. Amino acids: CASSPGFSGQAYGYTF. The chain has TRBV18 and TRBJ1-2; 8 bases align to TRBD1. CDR3 length: 16 residues. J was trimmed by 4 bases and V by 3 bases; bases with no gene match: 10. From germline, CDR1 is KGHSH and CDR2 LQKENI. Variable domain in full (rest from reference TRBV18 and TRBJ1-2): NAGVMQNPRHLVRRRGQEARLRCSPMKGHSHVYWYRQLPEEGLKFMVYLQKENIIDESGMPKERFSAEFPKEGPSILRIQQVVRGDSAAYFCASSPGFSGQAYGYTFGSGTRLTVV.